A selection of T cell receptor beta chains follows, all from one sample in a study of shared clonotypes between healthy human individuals. The data were produced by immunoSEQ multiplex PCR, yet TCRdb's version contains in-frame clones alone and is incomplete. The sample yields over 700,000 clones, 72% seen once. Sequences were obtained from memory CD4+ T cells sorted from blood. These receptors came from a woman aged 25-40 years in good health. Each CDR3 is given with its conserved first and last residue. D genes are given only for firm matches. Size is omitted from some rows. Given values are once, few, many or a class for expanded clones.

CDR3 length: 15; clone size: NA; J gene: TRBJ2-3; V gene: TRBV7-9; D gene: NA; CDR3 protein: CASSLLKSGTDTQYF; CDR3 DNA: TGTGCCAGCAGCCTCTTAAAGAGCGGCACAGATACGCAGTATTTT
CDR3 length: 13; clone size: NA; J gene: TRBJ2-3; V gene: TRBV6-5; D gene: NA; CDR3 protein: CASSSPGHLTQYF; CDR3 DNA: TGTGCCAGCAGTAGTCCGGGACACCTCACGCAGTATTTT
CDR3 length: 13; clone size: few; J gene: TRBJ2-1; V gene: TRBV15; D gene: TRBD1; CDR3 protein: CATSRGDRVEQFF; CDR3 DNA: TGTGCCACCAGCAGGGGGGACAGGGTTGAGCAGTTCTTC
CDR3 length: 13; clone size: NA; J gene: TRBJ1-2; V gene: TRBV4-1; D gene: NA; CDR3 protein: CASSQDRAYGYTF; CDR3 DNA: TGCGCCAGCAGCCAAGATCGTGCGTATGGCTACACCTTC
CDR3 length: 18; clone size: NA; J gene: TRBJ2-5; V gene: TRBV6-1; D gene: TRBD2; CDR3 protein: CASSEGGTSGRTEETQYF; CDR3 DNA: TGTGCCAGCAGTGAAGGCGGGACTAGCGGGAGGACAGAAGAGACCCAGTACTTC
CDR3 length: 13; clone size: few; J gene: TRBJ2-5; V gene: TRBV6-1; D gene: NA; CDR3 protein: CASSEQGSETQYF; CDR3 DNA: TGTGCCAGCAGTGAACAGGGTTCAGAGACCCAGTACTTC
CDR3 length: 15; clone size: many; J gene: TRBJ1-6; V gene: TRBV28; D gene: NA; CDR3 protein: CASSLGGQQSSPLHF; CDR3 DNA: TGTGCCAGCAGTTTAGGGGGCCAGCAGAGTTCACCCCTCCACTTT
CDR3 length: 16; clone size: NA; J gene: TRBJ2-1; V gene: TRBV11-2; D gene: TRBD2; CDR3 protein: CASSQAGGLGYNEQFF; CDR3 DNA: TGTGCCAGCAGCCAAGCGGGAGGGCTGGGCTACAATGAGCAGTTCTTC
CDR3 length: 16; clone size: NA; J gene: TRBJ2-2; V gene: TRBV6-5; D gene: NA; CDR3 protein: CASSYGRRPNTGELFF; CDR3 DNA: TGTGCCAGCAGTTATGGGCGGAGACCGAACACCGGGGAGCTGTTTTTT
CDR3 length: 14; clone size: NA; J gene: TRBJ2-5; V gene: TRBV6-5; D gene: TRBD2; CDR3 protein: CANLTSGGQETQYF; CDR3 DNA: TGTGCCAACCTCACTAGCGGAGGTCAAGAGACCCAGTACTTC
CDR3 length: 16; clone size: few; J gene: TRBJ1-4; V gene: TRBV4-2; D gene: NA; CDR3 protein: CASSLDDSALGEKLFF; CDR3 DNA: TGTGCCAGCAGCTTGGATGACAGTGCCCTGGGAGAAAAACTGTTTTTT
CDR3 length: 15; clone size: NA; J gene: TRBJ2-7; V gene: TRBV7-2; D gene: TRBD2; CDR3 protein: CASSLEAGPTYEQYF; CDR3 DNA: TGTGCCAGCAGCTTAGAAGCGGGACCAACCTACGAGCAGTACTTC
CDR3 length: 15; clone size: few; J gene: TRBJ2-7; V gene: TRBV6-1; D gene: NA; CDR3 protein: CASSEALALYYEQYF; CDR3 DNA: TGTGCCAGCAGTGAAGCATTAGCGCTGTACTACGAGCAGTACTTC
CDR3 length: 15; clone size: NA; J gene: TRBJ1-1; V gene: TRBV21-1; D gene: NA; CDR3 protein: CATEGAEKGNTEAFF; CDR3 DNA: TGTGCCACCGAGGGCGCGGAAAAGGGGAACACTGAAGCTTTCTTT
CDR3 length: 15; clone size: few; J gene: TRBJ2-1; V gene: TRBV5-4; D gene: TRBD2; CDR3 protein: CASSLAGTSGRAPFF; CDR3 DNA: TGTGCCAGCAGCTTGGCCGGGACTAGCGGGAGGGCCCCGTTCTTC
CDR3 length: 17; clone size: NA; J gene: TRBJ2-6; V gene: TRBV6-8; D gene: NA; CDR3 protein: CASSYEAGSSGANVLTF; CDR3 DNA: TGTGCCAGCAGTTACGAGGCAGGTAGCTCTGGGGCCAACGTCCTGACTTTC
CDR3 length: 14; clone size: few; J gene: TRBJ1-1; V gene: TRBV5-1; D gene: NA; CDR3 protein: CASSLAWVREGAFF; CDR3 DNA: TGCGCCAGCAGCTTGGCCTGGGTTAGGGAGGGTGCTTTCTTT
CDR3 length: 15; clone size: many; J gene: TRBJ2-7; V gene: TRBV27; D gene: NA; CDR3 protein: CASSYRGTDLYEQYF; CDR3 DNA: TGTGCCAGCAGTTATAGGGGGACCGATCTCTACGAGCAGTACTTC
CDR3 length: 16; clone size: NA; J gene: TRBJ2-2; V gene: TRBV11-3; D gene: NA; CDR3 protein: CASSSVGSANTGELFF; CDR3 DNA: TGTGCCAGCAGCTCTGTCGGAAGCGCGAACACCGGGGAGCTGTTTTTT
CDR3 length: 13; clone size: NA; J gene: TRBJ1-1; V gene: TRBV29-1; D gene: NA; CDR3 protein: CSVARQEDTEAFF; CDR3 DNA: TGCAGCGTTGCCCGCCAGGAGGACACTGAAGCTTTCTTT
CDR3 length: 14; clone size: NA; J gene: TRBJ1-2; V gene: TRBV28; D gene: TRBD1; CDR3 protein: CASRDGQGRGGYTF; CDR3 DNA: TGTGCCAGCAGGGACGGACAGGGTAGAGGCGGCTACACCTTC
CDR3 length: 20; clone size: NA; J gene: TRBJ1-2; V gene: TRBV23-1; D gene: NA; CDR3 protein: CASSQSCSRNHPLANYGYTF; CDR3 DNA: TGCGCCAGCAGTCAATCCTGTTCGCGAAATCACCCCCTAGCTAACTATGGCTACACCTTC
CDR3 length: 13; clone size: NA; J gene: TRBJ2-1; V gene: TRBV27; D gene: TRBD2; CDR3 protein: CASSSGYYNEQFF; CDR3 DNA: TGTGCCAGCTCTAGCGGGTATTACAATGAGCAGTTCTTC
CDR3 length: 13; clone size: NA; J gene: TRBJ1-4; V gene: TRBV28; D gene: NA; CDR3 protein: CASSKQWYEKLFF; CDR3 DNA: TGTGCCAGCAGCAAACAGTGGTATGAAAAACTGTTTTTT
CDR3 length: 14; clone size: NA; J gene: TRBJ2-5; V gene: TRBV11-2; D gene: NA; CDR3 protein: CASTSLKVQETQYF; CDR3 DNA: TGTGCCAGCACCTCCCTCAAGGTTCAAGAGACCCAGTACTTC
CDR3 length: 12; clone size: NA; J gene: TRBJ2-1; V gene: TRBV29-1; D gene: NA; CDR3 protein: CSMGTRYNEQFF; CDR3 DNA: TGCAGCATGGGGACCAGATACAATGAGCAGTTCTTC
CDR3 length: 16; clone size: NA; J gene: TRBJ2-3; V gene: TRBV14; D gene: NA; CDR3 protein: CASSQVGGASTDTQYF; CDR3 DNA: TGTGCCAGCAGCCAAGTCGGCGGAGCTAGCACAGATACGCAGTATTTT
CDR3 length: 13; clone size: NA; J gene: TRBJ1-4; V gene: TRBV6-1; D gene: NA; CDR3 protein: CAILQGLNEKLFF; CDR3 DNA: TGTGCCATCCTGCAGGGCCTAAATGAAAAACTGTTTTTT
CDR3 length: 10; clone size: NA; J gene: TRBJ2-7; V gene: TRBV20-1; D gene: NA; CDR3 protein: CSAYNYEQYF; CDR3 DNA: TGCAGTGCTTATAACTACGAGCAGTACTTC
CDR3 length: 16; clone size: few; J gene: TRBJ1-3; V gene: TRBV19; D gene: NA; CDR3 protein: CASSMTGTPLGNTIYF; CDR3 DNA: TGTGCCAGTAGTATGACCGGGACGCCGTTGGGAAACACCATATATTTT
CDR3 length: 14; clone size: NA; J gene: TRBJ1-2; V gene: TRBV5-1; D gene: NA; CDR3 protein: CASSLNRELYGYTF; CDR3 DNA: TGCGCCAGCAGCTTAAACCGAGAACTCTATGGCTACACCTTC
CDR3 length: 14; clone size: NA; J gene: TRBJ2-2; V gene: TRBV27; D gene: NA; CDR3 protein: CASSLIRGAGELFF; CDR3 DNA: TGTGCCAGCAGTTTAATCAGGGGCGCCGGGGAGCTGTTTTTT
CDR3 length: 14; clone size: once; J gene: TRBJ2-7; V gene: TRBV30; D gene: TRBD1; CDR3 protein: CAWSKRQGALEQYF; CDR3 DNA: TGTGCCTGGAGTAAAAGACAGGGGGCGCTCGAGCAGTACTTC